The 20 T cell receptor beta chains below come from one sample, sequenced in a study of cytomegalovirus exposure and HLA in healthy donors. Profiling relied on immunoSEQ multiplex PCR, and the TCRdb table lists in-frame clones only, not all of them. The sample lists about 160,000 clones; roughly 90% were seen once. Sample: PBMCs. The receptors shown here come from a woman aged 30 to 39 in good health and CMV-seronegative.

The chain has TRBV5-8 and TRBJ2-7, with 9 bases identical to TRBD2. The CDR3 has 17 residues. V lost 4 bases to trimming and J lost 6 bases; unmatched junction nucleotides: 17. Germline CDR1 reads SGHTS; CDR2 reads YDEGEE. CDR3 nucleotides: TGTGCCAGCAGCCTCGGGAGCGGGGGGCGACTTACAGGCGAGCAGTACTTC. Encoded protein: CASSLGSGGRLTGEQYF.

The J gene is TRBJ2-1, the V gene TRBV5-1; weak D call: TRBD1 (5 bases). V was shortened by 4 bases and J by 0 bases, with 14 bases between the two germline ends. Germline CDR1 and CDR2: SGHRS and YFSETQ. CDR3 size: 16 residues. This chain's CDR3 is CASSPQVYDSYNEQFF. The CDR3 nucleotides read TGCGCCAGCAGCCCACAGGTATATGACTCCTACAATGAGCAGTTCTTC.

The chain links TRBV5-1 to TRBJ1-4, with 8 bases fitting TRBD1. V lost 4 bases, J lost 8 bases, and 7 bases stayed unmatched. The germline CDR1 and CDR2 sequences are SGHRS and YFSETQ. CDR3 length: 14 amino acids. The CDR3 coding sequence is TGCGCCAGCAGCCCCGGACAGGGATACGAAAAACTGTTTTTT. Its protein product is CASSPGQGYEKLFF.

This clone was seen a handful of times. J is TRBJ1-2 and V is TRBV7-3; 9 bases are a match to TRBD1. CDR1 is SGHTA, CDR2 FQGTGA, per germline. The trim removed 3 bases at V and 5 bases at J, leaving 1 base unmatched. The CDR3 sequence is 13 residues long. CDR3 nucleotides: TGTGCCAGCAGCTTGACAGGGGGATATGGCTACACCTTC. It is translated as CASSLTGGYGYTF. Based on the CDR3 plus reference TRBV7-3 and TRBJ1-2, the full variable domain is GAGVSQTPSNKVTEKGKYVELRCDPISGHTALYWYRQSLGQGPEFLIYFQGTGAADDSGLPNDRFFAVRPEGSVSTLKIQRTERGDSAVYLCASSLTGGYGYTFGSGTRLTVV.

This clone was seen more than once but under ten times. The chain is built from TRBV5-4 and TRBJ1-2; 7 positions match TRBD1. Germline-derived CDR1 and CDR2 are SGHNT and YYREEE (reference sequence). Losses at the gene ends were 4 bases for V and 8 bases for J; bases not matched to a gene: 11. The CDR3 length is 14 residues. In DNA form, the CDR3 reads TGTGCCAGCAGCGGAAAAACAGGGGAGACGGGCTACACCTTC. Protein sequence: CASSGKTGETGYTF.

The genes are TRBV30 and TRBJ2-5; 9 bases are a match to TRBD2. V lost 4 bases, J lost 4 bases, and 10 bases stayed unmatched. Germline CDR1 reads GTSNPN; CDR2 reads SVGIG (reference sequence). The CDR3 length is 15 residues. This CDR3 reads CAWTHAGGPLETQYF. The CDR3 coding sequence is TGTGCCTGGACTCACGCGGGAGGGCCCTTAGAGACCCAGTACTTC.

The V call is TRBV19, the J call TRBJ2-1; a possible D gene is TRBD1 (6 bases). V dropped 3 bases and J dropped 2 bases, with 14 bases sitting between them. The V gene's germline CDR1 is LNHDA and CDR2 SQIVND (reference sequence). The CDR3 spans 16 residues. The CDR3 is CASSILDRDTYNEQFF. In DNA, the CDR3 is TGTGCCAGTAGTATCCTGGACCGGGACACCTACAATGAGCAGTTCTTC.

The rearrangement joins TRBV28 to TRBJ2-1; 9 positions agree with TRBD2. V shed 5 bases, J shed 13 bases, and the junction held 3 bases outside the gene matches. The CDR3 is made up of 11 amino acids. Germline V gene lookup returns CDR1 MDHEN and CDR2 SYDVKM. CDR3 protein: CASSRLADQFF. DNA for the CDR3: TGTGCCAGCAGTCGACTAGCGGATCAGTTCTTC.

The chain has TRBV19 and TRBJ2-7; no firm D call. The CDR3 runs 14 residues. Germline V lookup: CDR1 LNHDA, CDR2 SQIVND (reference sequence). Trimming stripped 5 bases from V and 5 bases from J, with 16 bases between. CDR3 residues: CASSPAWGSHEQYF. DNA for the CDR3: TGTGCCAGTAGTCCAGCGTGGGGATCCCACGAGCAGTACTTC.

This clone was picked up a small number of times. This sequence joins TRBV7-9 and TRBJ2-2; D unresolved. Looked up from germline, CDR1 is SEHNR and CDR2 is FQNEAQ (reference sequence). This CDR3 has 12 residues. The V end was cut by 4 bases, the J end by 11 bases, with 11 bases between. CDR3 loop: CASSSSIGELFF. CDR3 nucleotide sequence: TGTGCCAGCAGCTCCTCGATTGGTGAGCTGTTTTTT. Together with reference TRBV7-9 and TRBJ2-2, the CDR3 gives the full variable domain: DTGVSQNPRHKITKRGQNVTFRCDPISEHNRLYWYRQTLGQGPEFLTYFQNEAQLEKSRLLSDRFSAERPKGSFSTLEIQRTEQGDSAMYLCASSSSIGELFFGEGSRLTVL.

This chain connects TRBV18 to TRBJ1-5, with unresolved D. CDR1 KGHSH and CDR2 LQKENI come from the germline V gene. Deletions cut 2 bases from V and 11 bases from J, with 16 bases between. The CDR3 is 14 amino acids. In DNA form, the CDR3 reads TGTGCCAGCTCACCAATAGACAATGCGCAGTCCCAGCATTTT. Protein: CASSPIDNAQSQHF.

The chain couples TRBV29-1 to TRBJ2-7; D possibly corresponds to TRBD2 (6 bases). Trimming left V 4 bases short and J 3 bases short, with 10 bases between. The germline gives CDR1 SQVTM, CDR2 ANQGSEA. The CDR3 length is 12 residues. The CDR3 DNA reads TGCAGCGTTGTGGGAGGAGACTACGAGCAGTACTTC. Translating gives CSVVGGDYEQYF.

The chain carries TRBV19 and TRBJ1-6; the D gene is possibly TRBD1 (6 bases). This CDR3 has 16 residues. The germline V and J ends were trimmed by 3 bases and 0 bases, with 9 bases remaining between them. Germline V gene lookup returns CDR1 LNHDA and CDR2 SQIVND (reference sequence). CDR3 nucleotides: TGTGCCAGTAGTATCCAGGGGAGCTCCTATAATTCACCCCTCCACTTT. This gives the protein CASSIQGSSYNSPLHF. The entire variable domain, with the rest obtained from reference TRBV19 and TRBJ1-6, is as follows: DGGITQSPKYLFRKEGQNVTLSCEQNLNHDAMYWYRQDPGQGLRLIYYSQIVNDFQKGDIAEGYSVSREKKESFPLTVTSAQKNPTAFYLCASSIQGSSYNSPLHFGNGTRLTVT.

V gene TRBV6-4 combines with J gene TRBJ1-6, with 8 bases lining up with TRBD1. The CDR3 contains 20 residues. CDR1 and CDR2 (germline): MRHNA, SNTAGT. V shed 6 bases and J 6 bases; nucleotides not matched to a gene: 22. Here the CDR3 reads CASRKRRDRRVPGGNSPLHF. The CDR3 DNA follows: TGTGCCAGCAGAAAACGCCGGGACAGGCGGGTCCCCGGAGGTAATTCACCCCTCCACTTT.

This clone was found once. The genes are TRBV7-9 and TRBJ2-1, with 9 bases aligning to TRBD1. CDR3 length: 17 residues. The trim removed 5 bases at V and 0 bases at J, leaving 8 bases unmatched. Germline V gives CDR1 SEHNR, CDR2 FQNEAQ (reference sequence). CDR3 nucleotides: TGTGCCAGCAGCCGCGGCGACAGGGGGAGCTCCTACAATGAGCAGTTCTTC. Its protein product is CASSRGDRGSSYNEQFF.

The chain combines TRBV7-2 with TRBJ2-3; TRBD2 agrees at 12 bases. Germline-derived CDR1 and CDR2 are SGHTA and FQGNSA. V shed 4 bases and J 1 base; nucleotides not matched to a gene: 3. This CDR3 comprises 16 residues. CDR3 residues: CASSSRLAGGTDTQYF. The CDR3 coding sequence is TGTGCCAGCAGCTCACGACTAGCGGGAGGCACAGATACGCAGTATTTT.

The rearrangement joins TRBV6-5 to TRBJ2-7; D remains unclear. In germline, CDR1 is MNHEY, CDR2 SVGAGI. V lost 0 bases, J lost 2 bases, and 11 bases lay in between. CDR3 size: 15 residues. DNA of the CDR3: TGTGCCAGCAGTTACTCGATCCCTAGACCCTACGAGCAGTACTTC. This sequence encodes CASSYSIPRPYEQYF.

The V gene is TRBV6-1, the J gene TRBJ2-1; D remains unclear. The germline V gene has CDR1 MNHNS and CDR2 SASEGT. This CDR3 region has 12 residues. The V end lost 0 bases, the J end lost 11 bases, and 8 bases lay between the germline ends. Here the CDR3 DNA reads TGTGCCAGCAGTGAAGCGTGGGTTAAGCAGTTCTTC. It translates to CASSEAWVKQFF.

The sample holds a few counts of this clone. CDR3 sequence reads: CASSQGANSGNTIYF. The DNA for the CDR3 is TGTGCCAGCTCCCAGGGGGCCAATTCTGGAAACACCATATATTTT. The chain links TRBV11-3 to TRBJ1-3; 8 bases align to TRBD1. J was trimmed by 1 base and V by 8 bases; bases with no gene match: 7. This CDR3 is built from 15 residues. CDR1 SGHNT and CDR2 YENEEA come from the germline V gene.

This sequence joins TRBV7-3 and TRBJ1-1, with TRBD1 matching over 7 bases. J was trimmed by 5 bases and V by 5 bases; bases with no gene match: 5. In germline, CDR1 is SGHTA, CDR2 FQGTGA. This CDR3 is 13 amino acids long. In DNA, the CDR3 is TGTGCCAGCAGCAAGCTACAGGGGACTGAAGCTTTCTTT. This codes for CASSKLQGTEAFF. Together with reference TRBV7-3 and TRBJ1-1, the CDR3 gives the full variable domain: GAGVSQTPSNKVTEKGKYVELRCDPISGHTALYWYRQSLGQGPEFLIYFQGTGAADDSGLPNDRFFAVRPEGSVSTLKIQRTERGDSAVYLCASSKLQGTEAFFGQGTRLTVV.